The clone carrying this T cell receptor (beta chain) has more than one count but fewer than ten. Its matching antigen is unknown. TCRdb itself ran the 5' RACE reads through MiXCR, one entry per CDR3 protein. The profile shows about 530,000 distinct CDR3 sequences, about 20% of them singletons. This record belongs to a study of identical twins. Overall study findings and caveats: Modeled out-of-frame TCR alpha sharing in monozygotic twins fell below observed levels. Carriage of fewer insertions was seen in abundant cord blood beta clonotypes, whereas memory repertoires showed none.

These data were likewise used in another study, on yellow fever vaccine responses in identical twins. That paper adds: Twins reportedly had a vaccine T cell response that seemed partly convergent, partly personalized.

The sample comprised CD4+ T cells sorted from blood. The TCR sequence derives from a woman aged 18-29 years in good health.

CDR3 in DNA: TGCGCCAGCAGTAGGGACGGCATGGGAACCTACAATGAGCAGTTCTTC. Encoded protein: CASSRDGMGTYNEQFF. The chain is built from TRBV5-1 and TRBJ2-1; D possibly matches TRBD1 or TRBD2 (5 bases each). The CDR3 length is 16 residues. Per germline, CDR1 SGHRS and CDR2 YFSETQ. V was trimmed by 5 bases and J by 2 bases, leaving 17 bases between them. Using reference TRBV5-1 and TRBJ2-1 for the parts outside the CDR3, the full variable domain is KAGVTQTPRYLIKTRGQQVTLSCSPISGHRSVSWYQQTPGQGLQFLFEYFSETQRNKGNFPGRFSGRQFSNSRSEMNVSTLELGDSALYLCASSRDGMGTYNEQFFGPGTRLTVL.